A selection of T cell receptor beta chains follows, all from one sample in a study of T cells in Graves' hyperthyroidism and ophthalmopathy. TCRdb redid the calling of the multiplex PCR reads with MiXCR, one entry per CDR3 protein. The table shows approximately 270,000 distinct CDR3 sequences, with 14% to 15% occurring only once. Sequencing used blood. Receptor source: a woman in her thirties or forties with Graves' hyperthyroidism that later progressed to Graves' ophthalmopathy. CDR3s include the opening cysteine and the closing phenylalanine or tryptophan. The D gene is left open where the match is weak. Clone size is shown for a subset of rows, as once, few, many or a class of expanded clone.

J gene: TRBJ2-7
V gene: TRBV24-1
clone size: many
D gene: -
CDR3 protein: CATSDGTAYEQYF
CDR3 DNA: TGTGCCACCAGTGACGGGACGGCCTACGAGCAGTACTTC

J gene: TRBJ2-3
V gene: TRBV10-2
clone size: few
D gene: TRBD2
CDR3 protein: CASSRGDYITDTQYF
CDR3 DNA: TGCGCCAGCAGCAGAGGGGACTACATCACAGATACGCAGTATTTT

J gene: TRBJ2-1
V gene: TRBV7-6
clone size: many
D gene: TRBD1
CDR3 protein: CASSLTPTGTGSDEQFF
CDR3 DNA: TGTGCCAGCAGCTTAACGCCCACCGGGACAGGGAGCGATGAGCAGTTCTTC

J gene: TRBJ2-7
V gene: TRBV20-1
clone size: few
D gene: -
CDR3 protein: CSARVGGVEEAREQYF
CDR3 DNA: TGCAGTGCTAGAGTGGGTGGAGTTGAAGAGGCTCGCGAGCAGTACTTC

J gene: TRBJ2-7
V gene: TRBV27
clone size: many
D gene: -
CDR3 protein: CASSQKGWGPYEQYF
CDR3 DNA: TGTGCCAGCAGCCAAAAAGGTTGGGGGCCCTACGAGCAGTACTTC

J gene: TRBJ2-3
V gene: TRBV28
clone size: few
D gene: -
CDR3 protein: CASRNNGTDTQYF
CDR3 DNA: TGTGCCAGCAGAAACAATGGTACAGATACGCAGTATTTT

J gene: TRBJ2-2
V gene: TRBV5-1
clone size: -
D gene: TRBD2
CDR3 protein: CASSFLNLGSGIRANTGELFF
CDR3 DNA: TGCGCCAGCAGCTTCTTAAATCTGGGTAGCGGGATCCGGGCGAACACCGGGGAGCTGTTTTTT

J gene: TRBJ1-5
V gene: TRBV2
clone size: once
D gene: TRBD1
CDR3 protein: CASSEFYRGAQPQHF
CDR3 DNA: TGTGCCAGCAGTGAGTTTTACAGGGGAGCCCAGCCCCAGCATTTT

J gene: TRBJ2-2
V gene: TRBV2
clone size: many
D gene: -
CDR3 protein: CARAPNTGELFF
CDR3 DNA: TGTGCCAGAGCCCCGAACACCGGGGAGCTGTTTTTT

J gene: TRBJ2-1
V gene: TRBV20-1
clone size: many
D gene: -
CDR3 protein: CSLRELYNEQFF
CDR3 DNA: TGCAGTTTGCGGGAACTATACAATGAGCAGTTCTTC

J gene: TRBJ2-1
V gene: TRBV3-1
clone size: -
D gene: TRBD2
CDR3 protein: CDSSPQAGKNEQFF
CDR3 DNA: TGTGACAGCAGCCCACAAGCGGGAAAGAATGAGCAGTTCTTC

J gene: TRBJ2-5
V gene: TRBV9
clone size: many
D gene: -
CDR3 protein: CASSVEDYLQETQYF
CDR3 DNA: TGTGCCAGCAGCGTAGAGGACTACCTCCAAGAGACCCAGTACTTC

J gene: TRBJ1-5
V gene: TRBV19
clone size: few
D gene: -
CDR3 protein: CASSIVGGNQPQHF
CDR3 DNA: TGTGCCAGTAGTATAGTCGGGGGAAATCAGCCCCAGCATTTT

J gene: TRBJ1-6
V gene: TRBV4-1
clone size: -
D gene: -
CDR3 protein: CASSQDPYSPLHF
CDR3 DNA: TGCGCCAGCAGCCAAGATCCTTACTCACCCCTCCACTTT

J gene: TRBJ2-7
V gene: TRBV20-1
clone size: many
D gene: TRBD1
CDR3 protein: CSARDPGQGVDEQYF
CDR3 DNA: TGCAGTGCTAGAGATCCGGGACAGGGAGTCGACGAGCAGTACTTC

J gene: TRBJ2-1
V gene: TRBV20-1
clone size: -
D gene: TRBD2
CDR3 protein: CSGEAGASYNEQFF
CDR3 DNA: TGCAGTGGGGAAGCGGGAGCTTCCTACAATGAGCAGTTCTTC

J gene: TRBJ1-5
V gene: TRBV28
clone size: many
D gene: -
CDR3 protein: CASSGRPNQPQHF
CDR3 DNA: TGTGCCAGCAGTGGCCGTCCCAATCAGCCCCAGCATTTT

J gene: TRBJ2-1
V gene: TRBV5-4
clone size: -
D gene: TRBD2
CDR3 protein: CVSSTPSGRAGFRQFF
CDR3 DNA: TGTGTCAGCAGCACACCTAGCGGGAGGGCAGGTTTTAGGCAGTTCTTC

J gene: TRBJ2-7
V gene: TRBV2
clone size: many
D gene: TRBD1
CDR3 protein: CASNGQGAEEQYF
CDR3 DNA: TGTGCCAGCAATGGGCAGGGGGCGGAGGAGCAGTACTTC

J gene: TRBJ2-4
V gene: TRBV19
clone size: few
D gene: TRBD2
CDR3 protein: CASSPWEGLNIQYF
CDR3 DNA: TGTGCCAGTAGTCCATGGGAGGGATTGAACATTCAGTACTTC

J gene: TRBJ1-2
V gene: TRBV4-1
clone size: -
D gene: -
CDR3 protein: CASSQPGTHYGYTF
CDR3 DNA: TGCGCCAGCAGCCAGCCCGGGACACACTATGGCTACACCTTC

J gene: TRBJ2-7
V gene: TRBV6-9
clone size: many
D gene: TRBD2
CDR3 protein: CASSSHRLAEAYEQYF
CDR3 DNA: TGTGCCAGCAGTTCCCACCGACTAGCAGAGGCCTACGAGCAGTACTTC

J gene: TRBJ2-3
V gene: TRBV5-1
clone size: many
D gene: -
CDR3 protein: CASSPGTGGGTQYF
CDR3 DNA: TGCGCCAGCAGCCCCGGGACTGGGGGCGGTACGCAGTATTTT

J gene: TRBJ2-1
V gene: TRBV4-1
clone size: few
D gene: TRBD2
CDR3 protein: CASSQLAGESYNEQFF
CDR3 DNA: TGCGCCAGCAGCCAGCTAGCGGGAGAGTCATACAATGAGCAGTTCTTC

J gene: TRBJ2-7
V gene: TRBV13
clone size: many
D gene: -
CDR3 protein: CASSHRTRDEQYF
CDR3 DNA: TGTGCCAGCAGTCACAGGACCCGTGACGAGCAGTACTTC

J gene: TRBJ2-1
V gene: TRBV24-1
clone size: many
D gene: TRBD2
CDR3 protein: CATSDPGLAGAQNEQFF
CDR3 DNA: TGTGCCACCAGTGATCCGGGACTAGCGGGAGCACAGAATGAGCAGTTCTTC

J gene: TRBJ2-3
V gene: TRBV12-3/TRBV12-4
clone size: few
D gene: TRBD2
CDR3 protein: CASNLAGATDTQYF
CDR3 DNA: TGTGCCAGCAATTTAGCGGGAGCCACAGATACGCAGTATTTT

J gene: TRBJ1-1
V gene: TRBV27
clone size: -
D gene: -
CDR3 protein: CASSPRGPNTRAFF
CDR3 DNA: TGTGCCAGCAGTCCCCGGGGGCCCAACACTCGAGCTTTCTTT

J gene: TRBJ1-2
V gene: TRBV28
clone size: few
D gene: -
CDR3 protein: CASSFALSYGYTF
CDR3 DNA: TGTGCCAGCAGTTTCGCCCTCTCCTATGGCTACACCTTC

J gene: TRBJ1-6
V gene: TRBV27
clone size: many
D gene: -
CDR3 protein: CASSPRFGNSPLHF
CDR3 DNA: TGTGCCAGCAGTCCGAGATTCGGGAATTCACCCCTCCACTTT

J gene: TRBJ2-7
V gene: TRBV5-1
clone size: many
D gene: -
CDR3 protein: CASSLDGLYEQYF
CDR3 DNA: TGCGCCAGCAGCTTGGATGGCCTCTACGAGCAGTACTTC

J gene: TRBJ1-1
V gene: TRBV24-1
clone size: -
D gene: -
CDR3 protein: CATSAAMNTEAFF
CDR3 DNA: TGTGCCACCAGTGCAGCTATGAACACTGAAGCTTTCTTT

J gene: TRBJ2-3
V gene: TRBV28
clone size: -
D gene: -
CDR3 protein: CASSLSQGWTDTQYF
CDR3 DNA: TGTGCCAGCAGTTTGTCCCAGGGGTGGACAGATACGCAGTATTTT

J gene: TRBJ1-6
V gene: TRBV27
clone size: many
D gene: -
CDR3 protein: CASSYLGRGNSPLHF
CDR3 DNA: TGTGCCAGCAGTTACCTGGGACGGGGTAATTCACCCCTCCACTTT

J gene: TRBJ2-5
V gene: TRBV20-1
clone size: -
D gene: -
CDR3 protein: CSASKASETQHF
CDR3 DNA: TGCAGCGCTAGTAAAGCTTCGGAGACCCAGCACTTC

J gene: TRBJ2-1
V gene: TRBV7-8
clone size: -
D gene: -
CDR3 protein: CASSPVLASRGNEQFF
CDR3 DNA: TGTGCCAGCAGCCCAGTCCTCGCTTCTCGGGGGAATGAGCAGTTCTTC

J gene: TRBJ2-4
V gene: TRBV5-1
clone size: -
D gene: -
CDR3 protein: CASSLGGSAIIQYF
CDR3 DNA: TGCGCCAGCAGCTTGGGGGGTTCGGCTATCATTCAGTACTTC

J gene: TRBJ1-5
V gene: TRBV11-2
clone size: -
D gene: -
CDR3 protein: CASSLEVGRGEDQPQHF
CDR3 DNA: TGTGCCAGCAGCTTAGAGGTTGGCAGGGGAGAGGATCAGCCCCAGCATTTT

J gene: TRBJ2-7
V gene: TRBV28
clone size: -
D gene: TRBD2
CDR3 protein: CASSLGIGTSGRRAEQYF
CDR3 DNA: TGTGCCAGCAGTCTAGGGATCGGGACTAGCGGGAGAAGAGCCGAGCAGTACTTC

J gene: TRBJ2-2
V gene: TRBV7-3
clone size: many
D gene: -
CDR3 protein: CASSQTPLDTGELFF
CDR3 DNA: TGTGCCAGCAGCCAAACCCCACTCGACACCGGGGAGCTGTTTTTT

J gene: TRBJ2-7
V gene: TRBV3-1
clone size: -
D gene: -
CDR3 protein: CASSRGGGEQYF
CDR3 DNA: TGTGCCAGCAGTCGAGGGGGGGGCGAGCAGTACTTC

J gene: TRBJ2-4
V gene: TRBV3-1
clone size: few
D gene: TRBD2
CDR3 protein: CASSSRLAGAKNIQYF
CDR3 DNA: TGTGCCAGCAGCTCTCGGCTAGCGGGAGCCAAAAACATTCAGTACTTC

J gene: TRBJ2-1
V gene: TRBV5-1
clone size: many
D gene: -
CDR3 protein: CASSLGTISYNEQFF
CDR3 DNA: TGCGCCAGCAGCTTAGGAACGATCTCCTACAATGAGCAGTTCTTC

J gene: TRBJ1-1
V gene: TRBV12-3/TRBV12-4
clone size: many
D gene: -
CDR3 protein: CASSPRQSLMNTEAFF
CDR3 DNA: TGTGCCAGCAGTCCTCGACAGAGTCTCATGAACACTGAAGCTTTCTTT

J gene: TRBJ2-7
V gene: TRBV11-2
clone size: many
D gene: -
CDR3 protein: CASSSLKHAYEQYF
CDR3 DNA: TGTGCCAGCAGCTCTCTGAAGCATGCCTACGAGCAGTACTTC

J gene: TRBJ1-4
V gene: TRBV28
clone size: -
D gene: -
CDR3 protein: CASRSQGATNEKLFF
CDR3 DNA: TGTGCCAGCAGATCACAGGGAGCAACTAATGAAAAACTGTTTTTT

J gene: TRBJ1-1
V gene: TRBV29-1
clone size: many
D gene: -
CDR3 protein: CSVAGLIRGTEAFF
CDR3 DNA: TGCAGCGTTGCGGGACTTATCAGGGGTACTGAAGCTTTCTTT

J gene: TRBJ1-2
V gene: TRBV28
clone size: many
D gene: -
CDR3 protein: CASSLVTNYGYTF
CDR3 DNA: TGTGCCAGCAGTTTAGTTACTAACTATGGCTACACCTTC